One sample yielded the 4 T cell receptor beta chains listed below, sequenced in a study of shared clonotypes between healthy human individuals. CD8 cells classed as naive were CD45RO-negative and positively selected for CCR7, excluding terminally differentiated effector memory CD45RA+ cells. Generated by immunoSEQ multiplex PCR, the TCRdb table keeps only in-frame clones and is missing some. The data contain about 2.2 million clones, about 93% of them singletons. The sequencing sample was made of naive CD8+ T cells from PBMCs. Source of these receptors: a man younger than 35 in good health. Some clones in this sample may be carry-over from other donors' samples.

The chain recombines TRBV19 with TRBJ2-6, with D tentatively TRBD2 (6 bases). The germline V gene has CDR1 LNHDA and CDR2 SQIVND (reference sequence). The CDR3 is made up of 19 amino acids. V lost 3 bases and J lost 0, with 18 bases in between. CDR3 in amino acids: CASSIRGLGRLSGANVLTF. The CDR3 nucleotides are TGTGCCAGTAGTATCCGGGGACTCGGGCGCCTCTCTGGGGCCAACGTCCTGACTTTC.

This clone came up a few times. This sample includes further DNA sequences coding for the same CDR3. The chain carries TRBV7-9 and TRBJ1-1, with TRBD1 matching 7 bases. Germline V gene lookup returns CDR1 SEHNR and CDR2 FQNEAQ (reference sequence). J lost 5 bases, V lost 4 bases, and 1 base had no gene match. The CDR3 runs to 12 residues. The CDR3: CASSSGGTEAFF. The CDR3 DNA sequence: TGTGCCAGCAGCTCAGGGGGTACTGAAGCTTTCTTT.

J is TRBJ1-2 and V is TRBV2, with 12 bases matching TRBD1. Germline V lookup: CDR1 SNHLY, CDR2 FYNNEI. Trimming took 6 bases from V and 6 from J; bases not matched to a gene: 17. The CDR3 has 18 residues. The DNA for the CDR3 is TGTGCCAGCAGCTCCGTCCCGGGACAGGGGGCCGGAGAGGATGGCTACACCTTC. It specifies CASSSVPGQGAGEDGYTF.

The chain employs TRBV10-3 and TRBJ1-3, with D perhaps matching TRBD1 (6 bases). The length of the CDR3 is 15 residues. Between the trimmed V and J ends, which lost 3 bases and 3 bases, there was a span of 12 bases. The germline gives CDR1 ENHRY, CDR2 SYGVKD. The CDR3 protein is CAISDPGARGNTIYF. DNA for the CDR3: TGTGCCATCAGTGACCCAGGGGCGCGTGGAAACACCATATATTTT.